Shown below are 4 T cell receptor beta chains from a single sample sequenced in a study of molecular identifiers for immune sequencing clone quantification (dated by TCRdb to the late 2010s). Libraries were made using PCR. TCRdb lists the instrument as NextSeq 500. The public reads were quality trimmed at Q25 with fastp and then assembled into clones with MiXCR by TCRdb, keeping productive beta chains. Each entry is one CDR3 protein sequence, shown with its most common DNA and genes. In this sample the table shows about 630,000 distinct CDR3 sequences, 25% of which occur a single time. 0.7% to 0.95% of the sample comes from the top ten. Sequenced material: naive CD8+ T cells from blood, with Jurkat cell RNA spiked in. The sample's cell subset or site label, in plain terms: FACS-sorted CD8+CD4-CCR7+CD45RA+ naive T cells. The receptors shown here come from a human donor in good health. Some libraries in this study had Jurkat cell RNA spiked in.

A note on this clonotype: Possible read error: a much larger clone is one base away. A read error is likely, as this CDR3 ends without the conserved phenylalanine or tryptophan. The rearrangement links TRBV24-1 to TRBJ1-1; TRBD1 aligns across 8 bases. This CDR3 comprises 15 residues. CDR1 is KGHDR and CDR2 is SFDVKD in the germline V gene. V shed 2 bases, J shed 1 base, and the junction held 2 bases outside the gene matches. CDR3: CATSDSRGQNTEAFL. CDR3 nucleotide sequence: TGTGCCACCAGTGATTCCAGGGGGCAGAACACTGAAGCTTTCCTT.

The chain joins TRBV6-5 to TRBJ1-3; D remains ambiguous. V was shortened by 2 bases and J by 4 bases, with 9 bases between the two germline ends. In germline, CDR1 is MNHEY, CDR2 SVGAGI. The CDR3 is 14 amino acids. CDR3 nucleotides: TGTGCCAGCAGTTACGGGAGTGGGGGAAACACCATATATTTT. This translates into CASSYGSGGNTIYF.

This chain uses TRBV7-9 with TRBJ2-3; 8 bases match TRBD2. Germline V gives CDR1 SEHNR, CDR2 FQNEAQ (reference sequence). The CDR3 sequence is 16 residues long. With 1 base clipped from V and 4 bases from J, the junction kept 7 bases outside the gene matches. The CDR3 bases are TGTGCCAGCAGCTTAGAGACGGGGGGGCCGGCAGATACGCAGTATTTT. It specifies CASSLETGGPADTQYF.

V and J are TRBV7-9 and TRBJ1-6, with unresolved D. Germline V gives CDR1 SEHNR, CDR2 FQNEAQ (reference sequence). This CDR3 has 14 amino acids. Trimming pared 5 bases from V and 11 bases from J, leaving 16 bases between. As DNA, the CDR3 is TGTGCCAGCAGCCCAACTACGGCGAATCCACCCCTCCACTTT. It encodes CASSPTTANPPLHF.